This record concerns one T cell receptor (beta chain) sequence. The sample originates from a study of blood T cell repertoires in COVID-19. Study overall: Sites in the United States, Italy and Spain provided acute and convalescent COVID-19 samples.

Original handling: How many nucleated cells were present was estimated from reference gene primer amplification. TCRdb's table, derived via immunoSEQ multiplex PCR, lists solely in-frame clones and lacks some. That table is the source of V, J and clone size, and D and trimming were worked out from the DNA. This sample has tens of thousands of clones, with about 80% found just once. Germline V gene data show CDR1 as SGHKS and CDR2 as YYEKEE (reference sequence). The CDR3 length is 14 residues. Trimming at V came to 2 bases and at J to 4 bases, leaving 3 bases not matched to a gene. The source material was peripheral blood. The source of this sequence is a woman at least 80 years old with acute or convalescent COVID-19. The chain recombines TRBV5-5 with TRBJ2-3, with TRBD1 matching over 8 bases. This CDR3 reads CASSFGQGSDTQYF. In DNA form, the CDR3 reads TGTGCCAGCAGCTTCGGACAGGGATCAGATACGCAGTATTTT.